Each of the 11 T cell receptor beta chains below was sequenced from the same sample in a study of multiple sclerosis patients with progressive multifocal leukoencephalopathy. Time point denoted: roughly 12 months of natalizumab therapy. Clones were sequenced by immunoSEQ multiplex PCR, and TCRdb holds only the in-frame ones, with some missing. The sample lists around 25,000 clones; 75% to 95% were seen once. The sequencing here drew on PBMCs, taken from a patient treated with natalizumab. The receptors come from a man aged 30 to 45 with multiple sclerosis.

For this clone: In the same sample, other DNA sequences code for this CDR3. For the CDR3, the DNA is TGCGCCAGCAGCTTGGGGCGGCGGGAACAAGAGACCCAGTACTTC. Amino acid sequence: CASSLGRREQETQYF. The chain is built from TRBV5-1 and TRBJ2-5; D possibly corresponds to TRBD2 (6 bases). The germline CDR1 and CDR2 sequences are SGHRS and YFSETQ. The CDR3 length is 15 residues. Trimming cost V 0 bases and J 2 bases, with 11 bases left between them.

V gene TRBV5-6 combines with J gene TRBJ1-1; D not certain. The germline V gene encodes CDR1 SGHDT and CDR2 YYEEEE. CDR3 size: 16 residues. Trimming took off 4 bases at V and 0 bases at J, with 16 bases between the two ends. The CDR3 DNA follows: TGTGCCAGCAGCCCGGGAGCCAAGCTTTTGAACACTGAAGCTTTCTTT. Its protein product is CASSPGAKLLNTEAFF.

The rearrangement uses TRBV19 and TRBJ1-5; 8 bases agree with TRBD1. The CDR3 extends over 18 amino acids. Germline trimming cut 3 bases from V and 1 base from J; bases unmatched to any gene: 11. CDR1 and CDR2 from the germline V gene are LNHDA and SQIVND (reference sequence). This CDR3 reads CASSIRAGQGASNQPQHF. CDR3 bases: TGTGCCAGTAGTATTAGGGCCGGGCAGGGGGCGAGCAATCAGCCCCAGCATTTT.

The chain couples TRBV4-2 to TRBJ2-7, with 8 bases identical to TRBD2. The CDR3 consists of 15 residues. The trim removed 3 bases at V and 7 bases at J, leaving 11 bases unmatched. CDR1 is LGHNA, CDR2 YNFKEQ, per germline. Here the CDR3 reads CASSQTHGREDEQYF. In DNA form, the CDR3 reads TGTGCCAGCAGCCAGACCCACGGGCGGGAGGATGAGCAGTACTTC.

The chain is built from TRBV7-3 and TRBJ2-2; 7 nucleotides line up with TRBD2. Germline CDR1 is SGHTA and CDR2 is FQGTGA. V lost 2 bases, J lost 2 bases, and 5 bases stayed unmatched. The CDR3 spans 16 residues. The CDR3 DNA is TGTGCCAGCAGCTTACGGCTAGCGGTTAACACCGGGGAGCTGTTTTTT. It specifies CASSLRLAVNTGELFF.

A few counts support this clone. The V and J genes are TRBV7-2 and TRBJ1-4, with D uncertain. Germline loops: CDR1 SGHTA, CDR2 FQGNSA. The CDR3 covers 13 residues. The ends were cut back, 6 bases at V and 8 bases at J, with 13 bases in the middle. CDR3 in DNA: TGTGCCAGCAGTTTCGGACCGGGGGAAAAACTGTTTTTT. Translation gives CASSFGPGEKLFF. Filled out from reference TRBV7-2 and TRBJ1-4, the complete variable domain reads GAGVSQSPSNKVTEKGKDVELRCDPISGHTALYWYRQSLGQGLEFLIYFQGNSAPDKSGLPSDRFSAERTGGSVSTLTIQRTQQEDSAVYLCASSFGPGEKLFFGSGTQLSVL.

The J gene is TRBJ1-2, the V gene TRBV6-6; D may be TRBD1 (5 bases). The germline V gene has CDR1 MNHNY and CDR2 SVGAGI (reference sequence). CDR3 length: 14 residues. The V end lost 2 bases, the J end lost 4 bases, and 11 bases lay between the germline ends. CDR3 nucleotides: TGTGCCAGCAGTTACATGGGGCCCAGCTATGGCTACACCTTC. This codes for CASSYMGPSYGYTF.

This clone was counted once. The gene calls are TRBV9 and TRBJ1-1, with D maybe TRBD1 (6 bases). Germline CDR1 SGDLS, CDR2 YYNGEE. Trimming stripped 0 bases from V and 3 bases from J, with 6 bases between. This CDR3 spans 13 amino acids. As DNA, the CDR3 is TGTGCCAGCAGCGTAGAGGGGGACACTGAAGCTTTCTTT. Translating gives CASSVEGDTEAFF.

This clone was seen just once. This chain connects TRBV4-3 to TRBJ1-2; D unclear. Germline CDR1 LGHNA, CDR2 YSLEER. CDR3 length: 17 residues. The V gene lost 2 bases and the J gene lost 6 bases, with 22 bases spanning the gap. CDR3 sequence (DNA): TGCGCCAGCAGCCAAAGTAGGTACGAACTCGGTAATGATGGCTACACCTTC. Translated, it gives CASSQSRYELGNDGYTF.

CDR3 nucleotide sequence: TGTGCCAGCAGCTTTATGGGACTAGTGGGAACGGAGACCCAGTACTTC. Translating it yields CASSFMGLVGTETQYF. The J gene is TRBJ2-5, the V gene TRBV7-6; 8 bases match TRBD2. This CDR3 is built from 16 residues. Germline V gene sequence: CDR1 SGHVS, CDR2 FNYEAQ. V gave up 3 bases and J gave up 5 bases; unmatched junction bases: 11.

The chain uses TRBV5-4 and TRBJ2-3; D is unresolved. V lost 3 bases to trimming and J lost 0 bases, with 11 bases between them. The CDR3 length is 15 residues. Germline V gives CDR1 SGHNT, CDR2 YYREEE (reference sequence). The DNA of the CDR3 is TGTGCCAGCAGCTCAAACTTTCCTAGCACAGATACGCAGTATTTT. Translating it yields CASSSNFPSTDTQYF.